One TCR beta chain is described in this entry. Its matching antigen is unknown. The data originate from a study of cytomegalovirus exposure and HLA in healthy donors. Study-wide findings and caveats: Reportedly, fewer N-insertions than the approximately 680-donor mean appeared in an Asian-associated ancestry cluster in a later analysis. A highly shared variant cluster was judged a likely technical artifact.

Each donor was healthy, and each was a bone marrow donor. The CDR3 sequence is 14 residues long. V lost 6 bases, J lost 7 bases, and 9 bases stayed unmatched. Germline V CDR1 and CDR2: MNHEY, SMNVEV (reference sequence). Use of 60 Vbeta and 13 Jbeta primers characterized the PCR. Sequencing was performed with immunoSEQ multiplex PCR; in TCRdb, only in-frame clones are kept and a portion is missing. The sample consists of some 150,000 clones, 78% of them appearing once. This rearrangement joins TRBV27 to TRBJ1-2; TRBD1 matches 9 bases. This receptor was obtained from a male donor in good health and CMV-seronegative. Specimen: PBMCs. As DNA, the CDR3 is TGTGCCAGCAGCCCACACCGGGACAGGGTTGGCTACACCTTC. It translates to CASSPHRDRVGYTF.